One and the same sample provided the 25 T cell receptor beta chains below, sequenced in a study of patients and donors after allogeneic stem cell transplantation. Each CDR3 protein gets one entry after TCRdb re-called the RT-PCR reads with MiXCR. The table includes some 200,000 distinct CDR3 sequences, around two fifths detected once. Sequencing input: blood, either unsorted or a sorted T cell fraction (not recorded which). Receptor source: a human donor who was either an allogeneic HSCT recipient or a stem cell or donor lymphocyte infusion donor (not recorded which). It is not recorded whose cells these are; they may come from a transplant donor.

The rearrangement links TRBV2 to TRBJ2-7; no clear D. Trimming stripped 4 bases from V and 4 bases from J, with 8 bases between. The V gene's germline CDR1 is SNHLY and CDR2 FYNNEI. The CDR3 is 12 residues long. Here the CDR3 reads CASSAFTYEQYF. The CDR3 DNA reads TGTGCCAGCAGTGCCTTCACGTACGAGCAGTACTTC.

This clonotype has only a few counts. CDR3 protein: CASSSGYRDARNYGYTF. CDR3 DNA: TGTGCCAGCAGCTCAGGCTATCGGGACGCCCGAAACTATGGCTACACCTTC. The V and J genes are TRBV7-8 and TRBJ1-2; a possible D gene is TRBD1 (5 bases). Germline V lookup: CDR1 SGHVS, CDR2 FQNEAQ. This CDR3 has 17 amino acids. V lost 4 bases and J lost 2, with 20 bases in between.

This clonotype was picked up a small number of times. V and J are TRBV12-3 or TRBV12-4 and TRBJ2-1, with no clear D. This CDR3 has 12 residues. V dropped 6 bases and J dropped 4 bases, with 7 bases sitting between them. The CDR3 region has the DNA TGTGCCAGCAGCCCCCTTTACAATGAGCAGTTCTTC. It is translated as CASSPLYNEQFF.

This clonotype has more than one count but fewer than ten. The rearrangement links TRBV27 to TRBJ2-1; 14 bases are shared with TRBD2. The CDR3 sequence is 19 residues long. Trimming at V came to 2 bases and at J to 4 bases, leaving 10 bases not matched to a gene. Germline values: CDR1 MNHEY, CDR2 SMNVEV (reference sequence). The CDR3 DNA sequence: TGTGCCAGCAGTTTAACGGGACTAGCGGGAGAGGTCTCGTACAATGAGCAGTTCTTC. Its protein is CASSLTGLAGEVSYNEQFF.

This clonotype was seen more than once but under ten times. The genes are TRBV12-3 or TRBV12-4 and TRBJ2-4; no firm D call. The CDR3 runs to 14 residues. The V and J ends lost 6 bases and 9 bases respectively, with 18 bases between them. In DNA form, the CDR3 reads TGTGCCAGCAGCCCTAGACCCGCTTTGGGCATTCAGTACTTC. It translates to CASSPRPALGIQYF.

This clonotype was found a few times. The chain carries TRBV6-5 and TRBJ1-5; no firm D call. CDR1 is MNHEY, CDR2 SVGAGI, per germline. The V end was cut by 4 bases, the J end by 3 bases, with 7 bases between. The CDR3 has 13 residues. The CDR3 reads CASSSIANQPQHF. CDR3 nucleotide sequence: TGTGCCAGCAGTTCCATTGCCAATCAGCCCCAGCATTTT.

V is TRBV20-1 and J is TRBJ2-7, with a weak D call TRBD1 (6 bases). Trimming stripped 4 bases from V and 5 bases from J, with 9 bases between. The CDR3 sequence is 11 residues long. Germline V gene sequence: CDR1 DFQATT, CDR2 SNEGSKA (reference sequence). The CDR3 loop is CSANRDNEQYF. The CDR3 coding sequence is TGCAGTGCTAACAGGGATAACGAGCAGTACTTC.

V usage is TRBV29-1 and J usage is TRBJ2-5, with a possible D match to TRBD2 (7 bases). From germline, CDR1 is SQVTM and CDR2 ANQGSEA. The CDR3 sequence is 12 residues long. The ends were cut back, 7 bases at V and 4 bases at J, with 13 bases in the middle. The CDR3 sequence: CSAVGGGETQYF. CDR3 DNA: TGCAGCGCCGTGGGAGGGGGAGAGACCCAGTACTTC. Supplemented by reference TRBV29-1 and TRBJ2-5, the full variable domain reads SAVISQKPSRDICQRGTSLTIQCQVDSQVTMMFWYRQQPGQSLTLIATANQGSEATYESGFVIDKFPISRPNLTFSTLTVSNMSPEDSSIYLCSAVGGGETQYFGPGTRLLVL.

This chain uses TRBV4-2 with TRBJ2-5, with D possibly called TRBD1 or TRBD2 (5 bases each). The V gene's germline CDR1 is LGHNA and CDR2 YNFKEQ. Trimming pared 0 bases from V and 3 bases from J, leaving 11 bases between. CDR3 length equals 15 residues. DNA for the CDR3: TGTGCCAGCAGCCAAGAAATTGTGGGGGAAGAGACCCAGTACTTC. This sequence encodes CASSQEIVGEETQYF.

The V call is TRBV7-9, the J call TRBJ2-7; 8 bases fit TRBD1. The CDR3 extends over 15 amino acids. From germline, CDR1 is SEHNR and CDR2 FQNEAQ (reference sequence). With V trimmed by 1 base and J by 2 bases, 4 bases remained unmatched. CDR3 amino acids: CASSLVQGDTYEQYF. The CDR3 DNA is TGTGCCAGCAGCTTAGTACAGGGGGACACCTACGAGCAGTACTTC.

V is TRBV5-5 and J is TRBJ2-1, with 8 bases aligning to TRBD1. V trimming: 4 bases; J trimming: 4 bases; junction bases outside the gene matches: 13. CDR3 length equals 17 residues. Germline V gene data show CDR1 as SGHKS and CDR2 as YYEKEE (reference sequence). In DNA, the CDR3 is TGTGCCAGCAGCGTGATCTTCGGGGGACAGGCTTACAATGAGCAGTTCTTC. Protein sequence: CASSVIFGGQAYNEQFF.

This clonotype was recorded at least ten times. V gene TRBV6-5 combines with J gene TRBJ1-3; TRBD1 is a possible D gene (6 bases). This CDR3 is 14 amino acids long. V lost 5 bases and J lost 1, with 9 bases in between. Per the germline V gene, CDR1 is MNHEY and CDR2 is SVGAGI. The CDR3 loop is CASSQDRSGNTIYF. CDR3 nucleotide sequence: TGTGCCAGCAGTCAAGACAGGTCTGGAAACACCATATATTTT.

V and J are TRBV6-5 and TRBJ1-1; a possible D gene is TRBD1 (5 bases). Trimming took off 4 bases at V and 6 bases at J, with 15 bases between the two ends. Germline assignment: CDR1 MNHEY and CDR2 SVGAGI. The CDR3 loop spans 14 amino acids. CDR3 in amino acids: CASSFNPGTPEAFF. The CDR3 nucleotides are TGTGCCAGCAGTTTCAATCCAGGGACCCCTGAAGCTTTCTTT.

This clonotype was picked up a small number of times. The chain uses TRBV12-3 or TRBV12-4 and TRBJ1-5, with 9 bases identical to TRBD1. The CDR3 loop spans 14 amino acids. With V trimmed by 3 bases and J by 6 bases, 3 bases remained unmatched. CDR3 nucleotide sequence: TGTGCCAGCAGTTTGGGACAGGGAGGTCAGCCCCAGCATTTT. Protein: CASSLGQGGQPQHF.

This sequence joins TRBV7-9 and TRBJ2-3; TRBD1 matches at 8 bases. The V and J ends lost 3 bases and 2 bases, in that order; junction bases with no gene match: 7. Germline lookup yields CDR1 SEHNR and CDR2 FQNEAQ (reference sequence). There are 16 residues in the CDR3. The CDR3 sequence: CASSLDRETLTDTQYF. In DNA, the CDR3 is TGTGCCAGCAGCTTGGACAGGGAGACCCTCACAGATACGCAGTATTTT.

CDR3 residues: CASSSTLAGGPRTETQYF. DNA for the CDR3: TGTGCCAGCAGCTCGACCCTAGCGGGAGGGCCCAGGACAGAGACCCAGTACTTC. The rearrangement joins TRBV7-6 to TRBJ2-5; TRBD2 aligns across 12 bases. The V segment lost 4 bases and the J segment 4 bases; nucleotides outside the gene matches: 13. The CDR3 runs 18 residues. Germline V gene lookup returns CDR1 SGHVS and CDR2 FNYEAQ.

Only a few counts were recorded for this clonotype. The chain recombines TRBV28 with TRBJ2-3; TRBD2 is a possible D gene (5 bases). The ends were cut back, 1 base at V and 4 bases at J, with 9 bases in the middle. There are 14 residues in the CDR3. CDR1 and CDR2 (germline): MDHEN, SYDVKM. In DNA, the CDR3 is TGTGCCAGCAGTTTATACGGGAATTCAGATACGCAGTATTTT. Translating gives CASSLYGNSDTQYF.

The V and J genes are TRBV20-1 and TRBJ1-1; D may be TRBD1 (6 bases). This CDR3 has 13 amino acids. Germline values: CDR1 DFQATT, CDR2 SNEGSKA (reference sequence). V was shortened by 6 bases and J by 4 bases, with 15 bases between the two germline ends. The CDR3 reads CSAHRAGRTEAFF. In nucleotides, the CDR3 is TGCAGTGCCCACAGGGCGGGACGCACTGAAGCTTTCTTT.

Only a few counts were recorded for this clonotype. V usage is TRBV7-2 and J usage is TRBJ1-5, with 7 bases lining up with TRBD1. Per germline, CDR1 SGHTA and CDR2 FQGNSA. The CDR3 extends over 15 amino acids. The V gene end was trimmed by 5 bases and the J gene end by 1 base; junction bases not matched to a gene: 5. The CDR3 spells CASSPRQGSNQPQHF. CDR3 DNA: TGTGCCAGCAGCCCAAGACAGGGAAGCAATCAGCCCCAGCATTTT.

This clonotype was detected ten times or more. The J gene is TRBJ1-5, the V gene TRBV20-1; 7 bases are a match to TRBD1. Germline CDR1 DFQATT, CDR2 SNEGSKA (reference sequence). J gave up 6 bases and V 5 bases, and 10 bases lay outside the gene matches. The CDR3 is 14 residues long. The CDR3 DNA reads TGCAGTGCTTCTAAACAGGGGCACAGTCAGCCCCAGCATTTT. This translates into CSASKQGHSQPQHF.

This chain joins TRBV28 and TRBJ2-4; no clear D. Germline V lookup: CDR1 MDHEN, CDR2 SYDVKM. Trimming cost V 3 bases and J 0 bases, with 9 bases left between them. This CDR3 has 15 amino acids. The CDR3 DNA reads as TGTGCCAGCAGTTTCCCCAGACTAGCCAAAAACATTCAGTACTTC. Its translation is CASSFPRLAKNIQYF.

Only a few counts were recorded for this clonotype. The chain is built from TRBV12-3 or TRBV12-4 and TRBJ1-1; no clear D gene. The V end was cut by 4 bases, the J end by 1 base, with 7 bases between. CDR3 size: 13 residues. The CDR3 DNA reads as TGTGCCAGCAGTTCGGACCCGAACACTGAAGCTTTCTTT. Its translation is CASSSDPNTEAFF.

This clonotype was counted a few times. V and J are TRBV6-5 and TRBJ1-1; D is possibly TRBD1 (6 bases). This CDR3 has 13 residues. Trimming shortened V by 2 bases and J by 6 bases, and 10 bases separated the two germline ends. In germline, CDR1 is MNHEY, CDR2 SVGAGI. The CDR3 is CASSYPNRAEAFF. CDR3 DNA sequence: TGTGCCAGCAGTTACCCCAACAGGGCTGAAGCTTTCTTT.

This clonotype occurred a few times. The chain links TRBV7-9 to TRBJ2-1, with 11 bases that match TRBD2. The V gene end was trimmed by 0 bases and the J gene end by 3 bases; junction bases not matched to a gene: 7. The germline gives CDR1 SEHNR, CDR2 FQNEAQ (reference sequence). This CDR3 contains 18 residues. CDR3 nucleotides: TGTGCCAGCAGCTTAGCTGGGACTAGCGGCCTTTACTACAATGAGCAGTTCTTC. This sequence encodes CASSLAGTSGLYYNEQFF.

This chain uses TRBV18 with TRBJ1-3; no clear D. Between the trimmed V and J ends, which lost 4 bases and 4 bases, there was a span of 8 bases. In germline, CDR1 is KGHSH, CDR2 LQKENI. CDR3 length: 13 residues. Here the CDR3 DNA reads TGTGCCAGCTCACGAGAGGACGGAAACACCATATATTTT. Encoded protein: CASSREDGNTIYF.